Listed below are T cell receptor beta chains from one sample, sequenced in a study of PD-1 blockade in classical Hodgkin lymphoma. Profiling relied on immunoSEQ multiplex PCR, and the TCRdb table lists in-frame clones only, not all of them. The sample includes about 76,000 clones, roughly nine tenths seen only once; the top ten take about 20%. The specimen was peripheral blood mononuclear cells (PBMCs), collected at baseline. These receptors were obtained from a human donor with classical Hodgkin lymphoma. Both conserved end residues are part of each CDR3. D genes are given only for firm matches. Expanded clones are given a class, and other clones once, few, many or no size at all.

len: 13
d_gene: TRBD1
v_gene: TRBV5-1
abundance: NA
j_gene: TRBJ2-7
CDR3nt: TGCGCCAGCAGCATAGGGACAGCCTACGAGCAGTACTTC
CDR3aa: CASSIGTAYEQYF

len: 15
d_gene: TRBD1
v_gene: TRBV2
abundance: NA
j_gene: TRBJ1-2
CDR3nt: TGTGCCAGCAGTCCCCCAGGGGGCGTCGACTATGGCTACACCTTC
CDR3aa: CASSPPGGVDYGYTF

len: 16
d_gene: NA
v_gene: TRBV15
abundance: few
j_gene: TRBJ2-2
CDR3nt: TGTGCCACCAGCAGAGGGGGGCTTGGGGATACCGGGGAGCTGTTTTTT
CDR3aa: CATSRGGLGDTGELFF

len: 14
d_gene: NA
v_gene: TRBV29-1
abundance: NA
j_gene: TRBJ2-7
CDR3nt: TGCAGCGTTGGAACCGGACGGAGCTTTCACGAGCAGTACTTC
CDR3aa: CSVGTGRSFHEQYF

len: 17
d_gene: NA
v_gene: TRBV25-1
abundance: NA
j_gene: TRBJ2-2
CDR3nt: TGTGCCAGCAGTGACCTTGGGCATGGACCTTACACCGGGGAGCTGTTTTTT
CDR3aa: CASSDLGHGPYTGELFF

len: 12
d_gene: NA
v_gene: TRBV19
abundance: NA
j_gene: TRBJ1-3
CDR3nt: TGTGCCAGTAGTATCTCGGGAAACACCATATATTTT
CDR3aa: CASSISGNTIYF

len: 15
d_gene: TRBD1
v_gene: TRBV11-2
abundance: NA
j_gene: TRBJ1-4
CDR3nt: TGTGCCAGCAGCTTAGTAGGACAGGGGAATGAAAAACTGTTTTTT
CDR3aa: CASSLVGQGNEKLFF

len: 17
d_gene: NA
v_gene: TRBV5-8
abundance: NA
j_gene: TRBJ1-5
CDR3nt: TGTGCCAGCAGCTTGCGGGCTAGGAGCTACTTCAATCAGCCCCAGCATTTT
CDR3aa: CASSLRARSYFNQPQHF

len: 19
d_gene: TRBD1
v_gene: TRBV18
abundance: NA
j_gene: TRBJ1-5
CDR3nt: TGTGCCAGCTCACCACAGCCGGGACAGGGAGGATATAGCAATCAGCCCCAGCATTTT
CDR3aa: CASSPQPGQGGYSNQPQHF

len: 13
d_gene: NA
v_gene: TRBV2
abundance: NA
j_gene: TRBJ2-7
CDR3nt: TGTGCCAGCAGGACGGGGGCGAGTGGCGAGCAGTACTTC
CDR3aa: CASRTGASGEQYF

len: 14
d_gene: NA
v_gene: TRBV10-3
abundance: once
j_gene: TRBJ2-5
CDR3nt: TGTGCCGCTTCTGAATATGCGGGCGGAGAGACCCAGTACTTC
CDR3aa: CAASEYAGGETQYF

len: 15
d_gene: NA
v_gene: TRBV2
abundance: NA
j_gene: TRBJ1-1
CDR3nt: TGTGCCAGGATTAAGGGCGGGACTGGGGACACTGAAGCTTTCTTT
CDR3aa: CARIKGGTGDTEAFF

len: 15
d_gene: TRBD1
v_gene: TRBV6-1
abundance: NA
j_gene: TRBJ2-3
CDR3nt: TGTGCCAGCAGTGAAAGTAGGGGGACAGCAGATACGCAGTATTTT
CDR3aa: CASSESRGTADTQYF

len: 17
d_gene: TRBD2
v_gene: TRBV5-1
abundance: NA
j_gene: TRBJ2-5
CDR3nt: TGCGCCAGCTCCCTGGGACTAGCGGGAGGGCCGGGGGAGACCCAGTACTTC
CDR3aa: CASSLGLAGGPGETQYF

len: 13
d_gene: NA
v_gene: TRBV27
abundance: NA
j_gene: TRBJ1-4
CDR3nt: TGTGCCAGCAGGGCCCTACAGGTTCAGAAACTGTTTTTT
CDR3aa: CASRALQVQKLFF

len: 14
d_gene: NA
v_gene: TRBV30
abundance: NA
j_gene: TRBJ1-4
CDR3nt: TGTGCCTGGAGTGGGGGCAGGGTGGGTGAAAAACTGTTTTTT
CDR3aa: CAWSGGRVGEKLFF

len: 18
d_gene: TRBD1
v_gene: TRBV5-6
abundance: NA
j_gene: TRBJ2-4
CDR3nt: TGTGCCAGCAGCTTCGCGCATACCGACAGGGTGGCTCGGAACATTCAGTACTTC
CDR3aa: CASSFAHTDRVARNIQYF

len: 14
d_gene: NA
v_gene: TRBV30
abundance: NA
j_gene: TRBJ2-7
CDR3nt: TGTGCCTGGAGTTCGGAACTAGGCAACTACGAGCAGTACTTC
CDR3aa: CAWSSELGNYEQYF

len: 15
d_gene: TRBD1
v_gene: TRBV19
abundance: NA
j_gene: TRBJ2-5
CDR3nt: TGTGCCAGTAGTATCCGGGACAGGGGGACAGAGACCCAGTACTTC
CDR3aa: CASSIRDRGTETQYF

len: 14
d_gene: TRBD2
v_gene: TRBV10-3
abundance: NA
j_gene: TRBJ2-7
CDR3nt: TGTGCCATAGGGTTTGGGAGAGCGGGGTACGAGCAGTACTTC
CDR3aa: CAIGFGRAGYEQYF

len: 14
d_gene: NA
v_gene: TRBV19
abundance: NA
j_gene: TRBJ1-5
CDR3nt: TGTGCCAGTAGCGACCACAGGGAATACCAGCCCCAGCATTTT
CDR3aa: CASSDHREYQPQHF

len: 17
d_gene: TRBD1
v_gene: TRBV7-2
abundance: NA
j_gene: TRBJ2-6
CDR3nt: TGTGCCAGCAGCCCGGGACAGGGAATTGCGGGGGCCAACGTCCTGACTTTC
CDR3aa: CASSPGQGIAGANVLTF